This T cell receptor (beta chain) originates from a study of control samples from healthy donors and cancer patients. TCRdb keeps only in-frame clones here, not all; method: immunoSEQ multiplex PCR. The sample lists about 99,000 clones, 85% to 90% occurring once. The clonotype originates from a man between 60 and 75 years old with lung cancer. Sequencing was performed on PBMCs.

The CDR3 bases are TGTGCCAGCAGCTCCCTAGGGGGGCGAGAGACCCAGTACTTC. Translating gives CASSSLGGRETQYF. The genes are TRBV7-3 and TRBJ2-5; D tentatively fits TRBD1 or TRBD2 (6 bases each). V dropped 4 bases and J dropped 4 bases, with 13 bases sitting between them. The CDR3 runs 14 residues. The germline V gene encodes CDR1 SGHTA and CDR2 FQGTGA.